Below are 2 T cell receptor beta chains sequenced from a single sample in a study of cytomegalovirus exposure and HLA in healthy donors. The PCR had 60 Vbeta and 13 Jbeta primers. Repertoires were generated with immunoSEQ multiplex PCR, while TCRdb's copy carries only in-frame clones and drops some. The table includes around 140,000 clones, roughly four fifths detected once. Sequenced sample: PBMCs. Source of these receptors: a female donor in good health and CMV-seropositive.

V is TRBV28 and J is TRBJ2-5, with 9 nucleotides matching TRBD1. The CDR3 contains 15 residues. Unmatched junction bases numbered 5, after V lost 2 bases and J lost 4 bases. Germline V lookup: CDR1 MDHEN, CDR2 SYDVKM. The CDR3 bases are TGTGCCAGCAGTTTAGGGGGACAGGGAGGAGAGACCCAGTACTTC. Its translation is CASSLGGQGGETQYF.

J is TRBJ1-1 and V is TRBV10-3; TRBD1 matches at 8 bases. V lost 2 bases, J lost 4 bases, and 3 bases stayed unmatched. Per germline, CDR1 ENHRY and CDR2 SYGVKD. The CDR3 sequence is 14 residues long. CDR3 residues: CAISETTGGTEAFF. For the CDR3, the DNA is TGTGCCATCAGTGAGACCACAGGGGGCACTGAAGCTTTCTTT.